This T cell receptor beta chain was profiled in a study of blood T cells in healthy people across ages. Findings and caveats of the study: Older individuals had lower TCR beta diversity per million T cells (the decline was roughly linear). Estimates of diversity drawn from one million T cells were considered underestimates. Naive T cell percentage by flow cytometry tracked strongly with beta diversity.

Then a second PCR, running roughly 7 to 11 cycles, was carried out with a sample-barcoded 5' primer and a J-beta primer mix. TCRdb called the 5' RACE reads again in MiXCR, with one record for every CDR3 protein. In the table there are 1.5 million to 2 million distinct CDR3 sequences, over 25% of which are singletons. A minimum of 5 micrograms of total RNA was extracted per sample. Note on this clonotype: The antigen is undetermined.

The specimen was blood. The receptor comes from a woman in her 30s in good health.

The CDR3 sequence is CSVEVLAQTQYF. The DNA of the CDR3 is TGCAGCGTTGAAGTTCTAGCTCAGACCCAGTACTTC. V is TRBV29-1 and J is TRBJ2-5; D might be TRBD2 (5 bases). CDR1 is SQVTM, CDR2 ANQGSEA, per germline. Trimming left V 1 base short and J 6 bases short, with 9 bases between. The CDR3 runs to 12 residues.